A single sample gave rise to the 20 T cell receptor beta chains below, sequenced in a study of blood T cell repertoires in COVID-19. Produced via immunoSEQ multiplex PCR; TCRdb's table is partial and in-frame only. The repertoire includes tens of thousands of clones, 70% to 90% of them detected once, and roughly 2.1% sits in the top ten. Sequenced: peripheral blood. The receptor set was obtained from a woman aged 80 or older with active or convalescent COVID-19.

The chain has TRBV29-1 and TRBJ1-1; D may be TRBD1 (5 bases). Trimming removed 8 bases from V and 1 base from J, with 14 bases in between. The germline V gene encodes CDR1 SQVTM and CDR2 ANQGSEA. The CDR3 sequence is 13 residues long. This chain's CDR3 is CSSKRQPNTEAFF. The CDR3 DNA sequence: TGCAGCTCTAAGAGACAGCCGAACACTGAAGCTTTCTTT. The whole variable domain, filled in from reference TRBV29-1 and TRBJ1-1, reads SAVISQKPSRDICQRGTSLTIQCQVDSQVTMMFWYRQQPGQSLTLIATANQGSEATYESGFVIDKFPISRPNLTFSTLTVSNMSPEDSSIYLCSSKRQPNTEAFFGQGTRLTVV.

This sequence joins TRBV28 and TRBJ2-3; a possible D gene is TRBD2 (6 bases). This CDR3 has 15 residues. The germline V gene encodes CDR1 MDHEN and CDR2 SYDVKM. The ends were cut back, 7 bases at V and 4 bases at J, with 18 bases in the middle. The CDR3: CASIPAGGNPDTQYF. The CDR3 nucleotides are TGTGCCAGCATCCCAGCCGGAGGGAACCCAGATACGCAGTATTTT.

The genes are TRBV15 and TRBJ2-1; perhaps TRBD2 as D (5 bases). Trimming took off 5 bases at V and 3 bases at J, with 14 bases between the two ends. This CDR3 has 15 amino acids. Germline-derived CDR1 and CDR2 are LNHNV and YYDKDF (reference sequence). The CDR3 nucleotides read TGTGCCACCAGCCCTGGACTGGGAGACTACAATGAGCAGTTCTTC. As protein: CATSPGLGDYNEQFF.

The chain carries TRBV2 and TRBJ1-5; 7 nucleotides agree with TRBD1. Germline-derived CDR1 and CDR2 are SNHLY and FYNNEI. This CDR3 is 15 amino acids long. With 1 base clipped from V and 6 bases from J, the junction kept 6 bases outside the gene matches. CDR3 DNA: TGTGCCAGCAGTGAAGTGACAGGGCTGGCTCAGCCCCAGCATTTT. Translated, it gives CASSEVTGLAQPQHF.

This chain connects TRBV18 to TRBJ2-7, with 8 nucleotides matching TRBD1. The germline CDR1 and CDR2 sequences are KGHSH and LQKENI. The junction had 4 bases not matched to a gene; V was cut back by 4 bases and J by 5 bases. The CDR3 is 13 amino acids. The CDR3 sequence is CASSQTQGDEQYF. The DNA of the CDR3 is TGTGCCAGCTCACAGACACAGGGGGACGAGCAGTACTTC.

The DNA of the CDR3 is TGTGCCAGCAGTTCTACACCGGGACAGGGGTCGTTCTACGAGCAGTACTTC. It yields the protein CASSSTPGQGSFYEQYF. V usage is TRBV27 and J usage is TRBJ2-7; TRBD1 matches at 10 bases. Germline V gene sequence: CDR1 MNHEY, CDR2 SMNVEV (reference sequence). With 4 bases clipped from V and 3 bases from J, the junction kept 12 bases outside the gene matches. The CDR3 has 17 residues.

This chain uses TRBV19 with TRBJ2-5; 7 bases are shared with TRBD1. Germline V gene data show CDR1 as LNHDA and CDR2 as SQIVND (reference sequence). V was pared by 5 bases and J by 4 bases, with 4 bases of the junction left unmatched. This CDR3 is built from 13 residues. CDR3 nucleotide sequence: TGTGCCAGTAGTCCCGGACAGGTAGAGACCCAGTACTTC. Its translation: CASSPGQVETQYF.

This clone was observed a single time. The chain recombines TRBV7-2 with TRBJ2-4; a possible D gene is TRBD2 (6 bases). V gave up 5 bases and J gave up 6 bases, with 20 bases separating them. Germline assignment: CDR1 SGHTA and CDR2 FQGNSA. The CDR3 covers 16 residues. DNA of the CDR3: TGTGCCAGCAGCGATAATGCGGGACCTGCTCTAAACATTCAGTACTTC. As protein: CASSDNAGPALNIQYF.

The chain is built from TRBV5-1 and TRBJ2-7; 11 nucleotides align to TRBD2. Trimming removed 4 bases from V and 3 bases from J; junction bases left unmatched: 6. There are 15 residues in the CDR3. Germline CDR1 and CDR2: SGHRS and YFSETQ. The CDR3 sequence is CASSILAGVFYEQYF. The CDR3 DNA sequence: TGCGCCAGCAGCATACTAGCGGGGGTTTTCTACGAGCAGTACTTC.

The chain couples TRBV27 to TRBJ1-1; possible D gene TRBD1, 6 bases. The germline V gene encodes CDR1 MNHEY and CDR2 SMNVEV (reference sequence). V was cut by 5 bases and J by 5 bases, with 15 bases left in between. CDR3 length equals 14 residues. As DNA, the CDR3 is TGTGCCAGCAGTCCAACGACAGGTCAGACTGAAGCTTTCTTT. Protein product: CASSPTTGQTEAFF.

The rearrangement uses TRBV19 and TRBJ2-5; 7 bases match TRBD2. With 4 bases clipped from V and 4 bases from J, the junction kept 6 bases outside the gene matches. This CDR3 comprises 14 residues. Germline loops: CDR1 LNHDA, CDR2 SQIVND (reference sequence). CDR3 protein: CASSTGGMGETQYF. Here the CDR3 DNA reads TGTGCCAGTAGTACCGGGGGGATGGGAGAGACCCAGTACTTC. Full variable domain (outside the CDR3, taken from reference TRBV19 and TRBJ2-5): DGGITQSPKYLFRKEGQNVTLSCEQNLNHDAMYWYRQDPGQGLRLIYYSQIVNDFQKGDIAEGYSVSREKKESFPLTVTSAQKNPTAFYLCASSTGGMGETQYFGPGTRLLVL.

The chain links TRBV21-1 to TRBJ1-4; the listed D gene, TRBD1, was not tested against the DNA. TRBV21-1 is assigned pseudogene status. The CDR3 runs to 15 residues. The chain's CDR3 is CASSSTGSSNEKLFF. The CDR3 DNA follows: TGTGCCAGCAGCAGCACAGGGAGCTCTAATGAAAAACTGTTTTTT.

This rearrangement joins TRBV11-2 to TRBJ2-5; 16 bases fit TRBD2. From germline, CDR1 is SGHAT and CDR2 FQNNGV. The CDR3 totals 17 residues. V shed 6 bases, J shed 4 bases, and the junction held 8 bases outside the gene matches. The CDR3: CASRPPGLAGGPETQYF. The DNA of the CDR3 is TGTGCCAGCAGACCCCCGGGACTAGCGGGGGGGCCAGAGACCCAGTACTTC.

V is TRBV13 and J is TRBJ2-6, with 9 bases that match TRBD1. Germline values: CDR1 PRHDT, CDR2 FYEKMQ (reference sequence). Losses at the gene ends were 4 bases for V and 4 bases for J; bases not matched to a gene: 8. The CDR3 loop spans 17 amino acids. CDR3 nucleotide sequence: TGTGCCAGCAGCTCGGGGACAGGGCTAGAAGGGGCCAACGTCCTGACTTTC. It is translated as CASSSGTGLEGANVLTF. The whole variable domain, remainder taken from reference TRBV13 and TRBJ2-6, is AAGVIQSPRHLIKEKRETATLKCYPIPRHDTVYWYQQGPGQDPQFLISFYEKMQSDKGSIPDRFSAQQFSDYHSELNMSSLELGDSALYFCASSSGTGLEGANVLTFGAGSRLTVL.

The chain carries TRBV6-5 and TRBJ1-1; no definite D call. The CDR3 loop spans 13 amino acids. The germline CDR1 and CDR2 sequences are MNHEY and SVGAGI. V lost 6 bases to trimming and J lost 1 base, with 9 bases between them. CDR3 residues: CASSPAGNTEAFF. For the CDR3, the DNA is TGTGCCAGCAGCCCAGCAGGGAACACTGAAGCTTTCTTT.

The chain recombines TRBV9 with TRBJ2-2; 9 bases match TRBD1. The length of the CDR3 is 16 residues. J gave up 2 bases and V 3 bases, and 5 bases lay outside the gene matches. Germline CDR1 reads SGDLS; CDR2 reads YYNGEE. CDR3 protein: CASSAWTGVNTGELFF. CDR3 coding DNA: TGTGCCAGCAGCGCCTGGACAGGGGTAAACACCGGGGAGCTGTTTTTT.

V is TRBV29-1 and J is TRBJ2-1, with 7 bases aligning to TRBD2. The CDR3 spans 16 residues. Germline V gene lookup returns CDR1 SQVTM and CDR2 ANQGSEA. The CDR3 sequence is CSATGSLLAFGNEQFF. The CDR3, as DNA: TGCTCAGCTACTGGCTCGCTACTAGCGTTTGGCAATGAGCAGTTCTTC.

This clone was found a few times. V and J are TRBV10-3 and TRBJ1-1; D is uncertain. The CDR3 is made up of 14 amino acids. The V and J ends lost 0 bases and 0 bases respectively, with 5 bases between them. The germline V gene has CDR1 ENHRY and CDR2 SYGVKD. CDR3 amino acids: CAISESTLNTEAFF. CDR3 nucleotides: TGTGCCATCAGTGAGTCGACACTGAACACTGAAGCTTTCTTT.

The chain recombines TRBV7-8 with TRBJ2-7; no definite D call. The CDR3 is made up of 14 amino acids. Deletions cut 0 bases from V and 4 bases from J, with 10 bases between. From germline, CDR1 is SGHVS and CDR2 FQNEAQ. CDR3 residues: CASSLARSGYEQYF. The CDR3 bases are TGTGCCAGCAGCTTAGCGCGAAGTGGTTACGAGCAGTACTTC.

This clone was detected only once. CDR3 sequence reads: CASSMASGGQETQYF. The DNA of the CDR3 is TGTGCCAGTAGTATGGCTAGCGGGGGCCAAGAGACCCAGTACTTC. V is TRBV19 and J is TRBJ2-5, with 10 bases that match TRBD2. The V and J ends lost 3 bases and 1 base, in that order; junction bases with no gene match: 2. Per germline, CDR1 LNHDA and CDR2 SQIVND (reference sequence). The CDR3 is 15 residues long.